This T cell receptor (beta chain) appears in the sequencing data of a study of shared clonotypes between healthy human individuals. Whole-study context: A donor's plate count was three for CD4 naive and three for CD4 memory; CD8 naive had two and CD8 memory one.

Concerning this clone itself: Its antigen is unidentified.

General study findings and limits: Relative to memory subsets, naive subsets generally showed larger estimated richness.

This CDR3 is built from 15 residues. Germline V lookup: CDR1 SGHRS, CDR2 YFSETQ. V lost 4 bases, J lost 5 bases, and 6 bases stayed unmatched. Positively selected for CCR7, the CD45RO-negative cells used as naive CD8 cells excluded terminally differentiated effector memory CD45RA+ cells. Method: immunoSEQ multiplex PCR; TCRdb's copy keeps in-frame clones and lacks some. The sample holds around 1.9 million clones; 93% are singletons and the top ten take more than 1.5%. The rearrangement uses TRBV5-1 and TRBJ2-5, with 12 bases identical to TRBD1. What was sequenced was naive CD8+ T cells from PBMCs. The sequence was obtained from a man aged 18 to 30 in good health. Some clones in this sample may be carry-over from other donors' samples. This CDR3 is CASSGGQGAQETQYF. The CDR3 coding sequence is TGCGCCAGCAGCGGGGGACAGGGGGCTCAGGAGACCCAGTACTTC.